This record concerns one T cell receptor beta chain sequence. Two consecutive negative NP/OP PCR tests, clearance, or resolved symptoms defined Cohort 3 recovery. Per the original data handling: Reference gene primer amplification in the assay estimated nucleated cell counts. Clones were sequenced by immunoSEQ multiplex PCR, and TCRdb holds only the in-frame ones, with some missing. V, J and clone size reflect that table, while D and trimming were determined from the DNA. The sample carries about 250,000 clones, under 90% recorded once. The CDR3 consists of 16 residues. The germline gives CDR1 GTSNPN, CDR2 SVGIG (reference sequence). V lost 2 bases, J lost 1 base, and 10 bases stayed unmatched. The data belong to a study of blood T cell repertoires in COVID-19. For the study at large: Acute-phase and convalescent COVID-19 samples originated in the United States, Italy and Spain. PBMCs, B-cell-depleted T cells, or T cells were the source of the cDNA or gDNA that made up the material.

The clonotype comes from a man aged 35-49 years who had recovered from COVID-19. The V call is TRBV30, the J call TRBJ2-7; 8 nucleotides align to TRBD1. The material sequenced was PBMCs or T cells enriched from blood (not recorded which). In DNA form, the CDR3 reads TGTGCCTGGAGTCTCCGGACAGGGAGACTGTCCTACGAGCAGTACTTC. It is translated as CAWSLRTGRLSYEQYF.